What follows are 7 T cell receptor beta chains derived from one specimen sequenced in a study of blood T cell repertoires in COVID-19. Clones were sequenced by immunoSEQ multiplex PCR, and TCRdb holds only the in-frame ones, with some missing. The data show a few hundred thousand clones, with roughly 86% seen just once and around 9.3% held by the top ten. What was sequenced was PBMCs or T cells enriched from blood (not recorded which). Receptor source: a woman under 30 who had recovered from COVID-19.

This chain uses TRBV7-9 with TRBJ2-5; the D gene is possibly TRBD1 (6 bases). The CDR3 length is 16 residues. Trimming stripped 3 bases from V and 2 bases from J, with 16 bases between. CDR1 and CDR2 from the germline V gene are SEHNR and FQNEAQ (reference sequence). For the CDR3, the DNA is TGTGCCAGCAGCTTCTTGACAGGACTCTTTCAAGAGACCCAGTACTTC. This codes for CASSFLTGLFQETQYF.

CDR3 region: CASSILAGEPYEQYF. CDR3 bases: TGTGCCAGTAGTATCTTAGCGGGAGAGCCATACGAGCAGTACTTC. The chain uses TRBV19 and TRBJ2-7; 9 bases fit TRBD2. Germline CDR1 and CDR2: LNHDA and SQIVND (reference sequence). The CDR3 contains 15 residues. V shed 3 bases, J shed 4 bases, and the junction held 7 bases outside the gene matches.

This rearrangement joins TRBV6-5 to TRBJ1-1, with D possibly being TRBD1 (5 bases). The CDR3 totals 14 residues. Germline V gene data show CDR1 as MNHEY and CDR2 as SVGAGI. Deletions cut 7 bases from V and 3 bases from J, with 15 bases between. CDR3 residues: CASIEDWGDTEAFF. CDR3 DNA: TGTGCCAGCATCGAAGATTGGGGGGACACTGAAGCTTTCTTT.

The CDR3 loop reads CSVGWDTEAFF. The CDR3 DNA reads TGCAGTGTCGGGTGGGACACTGAAGCTTTCTTT. V usage is TRBV20-1 and J usage is TRBJ1-1; D is unresolved. CDR3 size: 11 residues. Germline values: CDR1 DFQATT, CDR2 SNEGSKA (reference sequence). The V gene lost 7 bases and the J gene lost 3 bases, with 9 bases spanning the gap.

The chain couples TRBV5-1 to TRBJ2-5, with 10 bases that match TRBD2. CDR1 is SGHRS and CDR2 is YFSETQ in the germline V gene. The CDR3 is made up of 15 amino acids. V lost 7 bases and J lost 2; bases outside the gene matches: 8. CDR3 nucleotide sequence: TGCGCCAGCGGCACCGGGACTAGCGTACAAGAGACCCAGTACTTC. Protein sequence: CASGTGTSVQETQYF.

This clone was observed a handful of times. V and J are TRBV4-2 and TRBJ1-1; D ambiguous. The ends were cut back, 0 bases at V and 3 bases at J, with 8 bases in the middle. Germline-derived CDR1 and CDR2 are LGHNA and YNFKEQ. This CDR3 comprises 14 residues. For the CDR3, the DNA is TGTGCCAGCAGCCAAGACGGCAGGTACACTGAAGCTTTCTTT. As protein: CASSQDGRYTEAFF.

This rearrangement joins TRBV9 to TRBJ1-1; 7 nucleotides match TRBD1. CDR1 SGDLS and CDR2 YYNGEE come from the germline V gene. This CDR3 comprises 15 residues. The trim removed 0 bases at V and 6 bases at J, leaving 8 bases unmatched. CDR3 sequence (DNA): TGTGCCAGCAGCGTAGGGGCAGGGGGTTACGCTGAAGCTTTCTTT. This sequence encodes CASSVGAGGYAEAFF.